Following are 9 T cell receptor beta chains from one sample sequenced in a study of regulatory T cells in long-lasting Graves disease. iRepertoire HTBI primers and Arm-PCR of CDR3 regions built TCR beta libraries. TCRdb re-called the multiplex PCR reads with MiXCR, one entry per CDR3 protein. The repertoire holds 500,000 or so distinct CDR3 sequences, 15% to 20% seen once, with 12% in the top ten. Sample time point: newly diagnosed GD, antithyroid drugs for less than 3 months. The TCR library used RNA extracted from PBMCs. These same data were also listed under a study on T cells in Graves' hyperthyroidism and ophthalmopathy.

The specimen was peripheral blood mononuclear cells (PBMCs), collected at new diagnosis, from a patient treated with antithyroid drugs. The receptors originated from a middle-aged man with Graves disease.

This clonotype has only a few counts. The chain uses TRBV6-5 and TRBJ1-2, with 7 bases aligning to TRBD1. The germline CDR1 and CDR2 sequences are MNHEY and SVGAGI. After removal of 4 bases from V and 1 base from J, the junction contained 6 bases not matched to a gene. This CDR3 contains 15 residues. The CDR3 reads CASSSRTGFNYGYTF. The CDR3 DNA is TGTGCCAGCAGTTCCCGGACAGGATTTAACTATGGCTACACCTTC.

The rearrangement links TRBV27 to TRBJ1-1; D remains unclear. The CDR3 has 13 amino acids. V was clipped by 5 bases and J by 5 bases, with 12 bases between them. Germline assignment: CDR1 MNHEY and CDR2 SMNVEV (reference sequence). CDR3 DNA: TGTGCCAGCAGTACTCAGAAAGAAACTGAAGCTTTCTTT. Its protein product is CASSTQKETEAFF.

This clonotype occurred a few times. The genes are TRBV7-9 and TRBJ2-1; the D call may be TRBD1 or TRBD2 (6 bases each). Matching the DNA end better, TRBJ2-5 makes the J call doubtful. Per germline, CDR1 SEHNR and CDR2 FQNEAQ (reference sequence). The CDR3 totals 15 residues. The CDR3 here is CASSMPQGGQETQYF. The CDR3, as DNA: TGTGCCAGCAGCATGCCCCAAGGGGGGCAGGAGACCCAGTACTTC.

This clonotype has more than one count but fewer than ten. This chain uses TRBV20-1 with TRBJ2-3, with 7 nucleotides matching TRBD2. The germline V gene encodes CDR1 DFQATT and CDR2 SNEGSKA (reference sequence). The CDR3 runs to 16 residues. The CDR3 DNA reads TGCAGCGCAAGGAAGCTAGCGGAAAACCCCACAGATACGCAGTATTTT. Translating gives CSARKLAENPTDTQYF.

This clonotype has at least ten counts. The CDR3 DNA reads as TGCAGTGCTAGAGACTCGACTAGCGGGAGTTATGAGCAGTACTTC. Amino acids: CSARDSTSGSYEQYF. The chain links TRBV20-1 to TRBJ2-7; 12 bases fit TRBD2. Germline values: CDR1 DFQATT, CDR2 SNEGSKA (reference sequence). The trim removed 0 bases at V and 7 bases at J, leaving 7 bases unmatched. CDR3 length: 15 amino acids.

The chain combines TRBV20-1 with TRBJ2-3; TRBD2 matches 11 bases. The junction had 4 bases not matched to a gene; V was cut back by 5 bases and J by 3 bases. The CDR3 covers 14 residues. Germline V gene data show CDR1 as DFQATT and CDR2 as SNEGSKA (reference sequence). The CDR3 DNA follows: TGCAGTGCTTTACGACTAGCGGGGACAGATACGCAGTATTTT. It is translated as CSALRLAGTDTQYF.

V usage is TRBV6-1 and J usage is TRBJ1-5, with 8 positions matching TRBD1. There are 15 residues in the CDR3. The germline gives CDR1 MNHNS, CDR2 SASEGT. J lost 5 bases, V lost 4 bases, and 7 bases had no gene match. In DNA form, the CDR3 reads TGTGCCAGCAGTGTAGGACAGGGTGTCTATCAGCCCCAGCATTTT. Translating gives CASSVGQGVYQPQHF.

In its sample, this clonotype was seen many times. The genes are TRBV7-8 and TRBJ2-2, with 7 bases fitting TRBD1. V was pared by 1 base and J by 6 bases, with 2 bases of the junction left unmatched. The V gene's germline CDR1 is SGHVS and CDR2 FQNEAQ. The CDR3 extends over 14 amino acids. This CDR3 is CASSLVQGAGELFF. The CDR3 DNA reads as TGTGCCAGCAGCTTAGTCCAGGGGGCCGGGGAGCTGTTTTTT.

Ten or more counts support this clonotype. The rearrangement links TRBV5-1 to TRBJ2-7; TRBD1 matches at 7 bases. Germline CDR1 is SGHRS and CDR2 is YFSETQ. The CDR3 loop spans 14 amino acids. V lost 4 bases to trimming and J lost 4 bases; unmatched junction nucleotides: 8. Here the CDR3 reads CASSPGDSRYEQYF. The CDR3 coding sequence is TGCGCCAGCAGCCCCGGGGACAGCAGATACGAGCAGTACTTC.